A selection of T cell receptor beta chains follows, all from one sample in a study of T cell responses to AZD1222 COVID-19 vaccine. Sequencing used immunoSEQ multiplex PCR; TCRdb keeps in-frame clones, though not all of them. The sample shows about 79,000 clones, 92% of them seen only once. The sequencing here drew on peripheral blood, taken on day 0 of MenACWY control vaccination. Source of these receptors: an adult in good health. CDR3s include the opening cysteine and the closing phenylalanine or tryptophan.

CASSYTRQGIYGYTF	TRBJ1-2	TRBV6-5
CASSFRSSYEQYF	TRBJ2-7	TRBV27
CASGPGLAGTGELFF	TRBJ2-2	TRBV7-2
CAISRQGVIDEQYF	TRBJ2-7	TRBV10-3
CASSLRLAGYEQFF	TRBJ2-1	TRBV19
CASSLSRRNSYEQYF	TRBJ2-7	TRBV19
CASSLDTSGGAYEQYF	TRBJ2-7	TRBV7-9
CASSTTRRGEQFF	TRBJ2-1	TRBV9
CASSQGVNTEAFF	TRBJ1-1	TRBV3-1/TRBV3-2
CASAPGGYGYTF	TRBJ1-2	TRBV12-3/TRBV12-4
CASSRQSRDTQYF	TRBJ2-3	TRBV10-1
CASSPLTGFSYEQYF	TRBJ2-7	TRBV5-1
CASSLRGIVGTGQGVNTIYF	TRBJ1-3	TRBV27
CASSTGTRANTGELFF	TRBJ2-2	TRBV19
CASSPKTSGSYNEQFF	TRBJ2-1	TRBV7-3
CASSFPGGRPDTQYF	TRBJ2-3	TRBV27
CASSLFGGSSYNSPLHF	TRBJ1-6	TRBV27
CASSSTGLAYSTDTQYF	TRBJ2-3	TRBV27
CASSLYVGTFPSGANVLTF	TRBJ2-6	TRBV5-1
CASRARRQMAYEQYF	TRBJ2-7	TRBV6-5
CASSIQGFGYEQYF	TRBJ2-7	TRBV5-1
CASNPTAYNQPQHF	TRBJ1-5	TRBV23-1
CASSLVAESYEQYF	TRBJ2-7	TRBV7-6
CSVLPQGDTEAFF	TRBJ1-1	TRBV29-1
CASSYLADNEQFF	TRBJ2-1	TRBV12-3/TRBV12-4
CASSFGVYGYTF	TRBJ1-2	TRBV7-2
CASSLGTVMNSEAFF	TRBJ1-1	TRBV5-1
CASSSGTADTQYF	TRBJ2-3	TRBV5-1
CASSPKREGSSVQYF	TRBJ2-7	TRBV7-2
CASSLDQGQMNEKLFF	TRBJ1-4	TRBV7-9
CASSLAVGVNEQFF	TRBJ2-1	TRBV7-2
CSVEDPFEASGRMGSWGSYNEQFF	TRBJ2-1	TRBV29-1